This TCR beta chain was documented in a study of T cell responses to AZD1222 COVID-19 vaccine. General study findings and limits: Receipt of two AZD1222 doses was followed by a rise in Spike-specific TCR breadth and depth.

Losses at the gene ends were 4 bases for V and 5 bases for J; bases not matched to a gene: 4. There are 14 residues in the CDR3. CDR1 is SGHRS, CDR2 YFSETQ, per germline. The protocol was immunoSEQ multiplex PCR, while the TCRdb copy is restricted to in-frame clones and leaves out a portion. The sample includes 95,000 to 150,000 clones, around 85% of them seen just once. About this clone itself: Its target is not known.

The specimen was peripheral blood, collected on day 0 of AZD1222 vaccination. The rearrangement uses TRBV5-1 and TRBJ1-5, with TRBD1 matching 9 bases. The sequence derives from an adult in good health. The CDR3 here is CASSTRDRDQPQHF. DNA of the CDR3: TGCGCCAGCAGCACCCGGGACAGGGATCAGCCCCAGCATTTT.